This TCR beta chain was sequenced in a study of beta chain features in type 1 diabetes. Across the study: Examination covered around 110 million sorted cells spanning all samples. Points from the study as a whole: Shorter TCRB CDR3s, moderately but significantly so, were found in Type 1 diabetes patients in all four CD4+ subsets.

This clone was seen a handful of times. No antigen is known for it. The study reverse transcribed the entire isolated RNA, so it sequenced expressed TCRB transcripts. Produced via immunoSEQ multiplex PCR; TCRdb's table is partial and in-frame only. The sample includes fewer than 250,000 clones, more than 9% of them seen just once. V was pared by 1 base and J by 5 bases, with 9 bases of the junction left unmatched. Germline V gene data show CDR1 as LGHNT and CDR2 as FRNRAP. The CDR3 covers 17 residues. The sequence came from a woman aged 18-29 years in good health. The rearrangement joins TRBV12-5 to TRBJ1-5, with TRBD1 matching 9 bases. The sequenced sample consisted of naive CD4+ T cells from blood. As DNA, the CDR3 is TGTGCTAGTGGTTTGGCCATTGGGACAGGGAAGGATCAGCCCCAGCATTTT. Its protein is CASGLAIGTGKDQPQHF.